This T cell receptor beta chain was recovered during a study of T-cell memory formation after mild COVID-19. Study results and limitations: Confirmation of SARS-CoV-2 specificity was lacking for second-wave clones peaking day 37. Mainly in CM and EM were contracting CD4+ clones; CD8+ were in EMRA.

Trimming removed 2 bases from V and 10 bases from J, with 12 bases in between. This CDR3 is 13 amino acids long. Germline CDR1 LGHDT, CDR2 YNNKEL (reference sequence). Amplification by 5'RACE using constant-segment primers produced TCR alpha and TCR beta cDNA libraries that carried sample barcodes and UMIs. TCRdb reanalysed the 5' RACE reads using MiXCR and keeps one entry per CDR3 protein. The sample lists hundreds of thousands of distinct CDR3 sequences, roughly 15% occurring once. Many counts were recorded for this clonotype. Its antigen remains unidentified. The sequencing input was PBMCs or a T cell subset sorted from them (not recorded which). The chain joins TRBV3-1 to TRBJ2-1; D gene uncertain. The TCR sequence derives from a man aged 18 to 30 who had mild COVID-19 (a few samples of this study predate the infection). Cell type and time point are not known. CDR3 in DNA: TGTGCCAGCAGCCAATCAAGGGTGTCCGAGCAGTTCTTC. Its protein product is CASSQSRVSEQFF.